This T cell receptor (beta chain) was documented in a study of T cells after posttransplantation cyclophosphamide. Method: immunoSEQ multiplex PCR; TCRdb's copy keeps in-frame clones and lacks some. The table has about 3,000 clones, over 65% seen once. This CDR3 contains 15 residues. Germline V gives CDR1 MNHEY, CDR2 SMNVEV (reference sequence). Trimming took off 6 bases at V and 5 bases at J, with 16 bases between the two ends. Treatment was busulfan-fludarabine conditioning, a marrow graft, and cyclophosphamide on days +3 and +4. The starting material was PBMCs, obtained after allogeneic stem cell transplant with posttransplant cyclophosphamide. The clonotype was recovered from a female patient aged 50-59 years who received an allogeneic stem cell transplant from a related donor, was CMV-positive, and had no GVHD. Some T cells may originate from the graft donor. This chain links TRBV27 with TRBJ1-4; D might be TRBD1 (5 bases). CDR3 residues: CASSPRDAGNEKLFF. The CDR3 nucleotides read TGTGCCAGCAGCCCTCGGGACGCGGGGAATGAAAAACTGTTTTTT.